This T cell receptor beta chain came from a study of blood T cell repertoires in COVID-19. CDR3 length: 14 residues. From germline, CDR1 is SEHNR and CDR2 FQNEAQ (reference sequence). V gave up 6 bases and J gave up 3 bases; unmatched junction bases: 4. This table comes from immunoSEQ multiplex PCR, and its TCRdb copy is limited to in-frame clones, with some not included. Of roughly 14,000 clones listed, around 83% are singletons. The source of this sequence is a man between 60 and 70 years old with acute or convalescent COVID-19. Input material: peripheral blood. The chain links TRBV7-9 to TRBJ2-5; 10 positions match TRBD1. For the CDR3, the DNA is TGTGCCAGCAGGAAAGGGACAGGGGAAGAGACCCAGTACTTC. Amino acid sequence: CASRKGTGEETQYF.